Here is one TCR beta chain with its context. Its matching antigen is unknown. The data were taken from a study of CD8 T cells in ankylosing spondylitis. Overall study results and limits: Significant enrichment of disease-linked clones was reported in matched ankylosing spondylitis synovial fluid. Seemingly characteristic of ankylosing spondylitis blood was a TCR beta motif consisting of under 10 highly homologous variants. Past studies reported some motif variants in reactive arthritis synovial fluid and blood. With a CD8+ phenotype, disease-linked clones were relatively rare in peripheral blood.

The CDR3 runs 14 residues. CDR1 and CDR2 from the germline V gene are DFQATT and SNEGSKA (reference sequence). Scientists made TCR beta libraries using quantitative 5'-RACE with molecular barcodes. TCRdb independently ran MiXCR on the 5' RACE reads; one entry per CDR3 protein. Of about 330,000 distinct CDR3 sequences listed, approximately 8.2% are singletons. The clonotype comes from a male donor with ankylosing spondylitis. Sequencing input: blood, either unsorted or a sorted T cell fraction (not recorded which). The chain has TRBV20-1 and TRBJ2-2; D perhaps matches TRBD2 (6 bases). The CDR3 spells CRASSGEGTGELFF. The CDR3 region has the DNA TGCAGGGCTTCCTCGGGGGAAGGTACCGGGGAGCTGTTTTTT.